These 10 T cell receptor beta chains were sequenced from one sample in a study of shared clonotypes between healthy human individuals. Sequenced by immunoSEQ multiplex PCR; TCRdb stores in-frame clones only, minus some. The repertoire holds about 2.2 million clones, with 90% to 95% as singletons. It was CD45RO-negative cells, positively selected for CCR7, that made up naive CD8 cells, with terminally differentiated effector memory CD45RA+ cells excluded. Sequences were obtained from naive CD8+ T cells from PBMCs. The source of these receptors is a young man in good health. Some clones in this sample may be carry-over from other donors' samples.

The chain has TRBV19 and TRBJ2-7, with D maybe TRBD1 (5 bases). V lost 5 bases and J 4 bases, leaving 15 bases between the germline ends. Germline CDR1 reads LNHDA; CDR2 reads SQIVND (reference sequence). CDR3 length: 14 amino acids. This chain's CDR3 is CASSFFSGSYEQYF. In nucleotides, the CDR3 is TGTGCCAGTAGTTTTTTTTCAGGGTCTTACGAGCAGTACTTC. Looking up the rest from reference TRBV19 and TRBJ2-7 gives the full variable domain: DGGITQSPKYLFRKEGQNVTLSCEQNLNHDAMYWYRQDPGQGLRLIYYSQIVNDFQKGDIAEGYSVSREKKESFPLTVTSAQKNPTAFYLCASSFFSGSYEQYFGPGTRLTVT.

As to this clone: The sample has other DNA sequences that encode this CDR3 too. The DNA of the CDR3 is TGTGCCAGCTCACCCGGGAACACCGGGGAGCTGTTTTTT. As protein: CASSPGNTGELFF. The chain has TRBV18 and TRBJ2-2; no clear D gene. There are 13 residues in the CDR3. Germline-derived CDR1 and CDR2 are KGHSH and LQKENI. V was cut by 3 bases and J by 1 base, with 3 bases left in between. The full variable domain, with the rest looked up from reference TRBV18 and TRBJ2-2, is NAGVMQNPRHLVRRRGQEARLRCSPMKGHSHVYWYRQLPEEGLKFMVYLQKENIIDESGMPKERFSAEFPKEGPSILRIQQVVRGDSAAYFCASSPGNTGELFFGEGSRLTVL.

A few counts support this clone. The gene calls are TRBV7-9 and TRBJ1-1; TRBD1 might be the D (6 bases). The germline V gene has CDR1 SEHNR and CDR2 FQNEAQ (reference sequence). There are 13 residues in the CDR3. The V end was cut by 5 bases, the J end by 6 bases, with 13 bases between. CDR3 nucleotide sequence: TGTGCCAGCAGCGCACCCGGACAGTCTGAAGCTTTCTTT. Translation: CASSAPGQSEAFF.

This clone came up once. Different DNA sequences within this sample yield the same CDR3. This sequence joins TRBV19 and TRBJ2-2; the D gene is possibly TRBD1 (6 bases). This CDR3 is 13 amino acids long. V was cut by 8 bases and J by 2 bases, with 9 bases left in between. Per the germline V gene, CDR1 is LNHDA and CDR2 is SQIVND (reference sequence). The DNA for the CDR3 is TGTGCCAGTCGGACAGCCAACACCGGGGAGCTGTTTTTT. It translates to CASRTANTGELFF.

Only one count was recorded for this clone. The J gene is TRBJ2-5, the V gene TRBV10-3; weak D call: TRBD1 (6 bases). The germline V gene encodes CDR1 ENHRY and CDR2 SYGVKD. The CDR3 loop spans 14 amino acids. The V and J ends lost 3 bases and 4 bases respectively, with 12 bases between them. The CDR3 coding sequence is TGTGCCATCAGTGACGTTGGCAGGGGAGAGACCCAGTACTTC. Translation gives CAISDVGRGETQYF.

This chain links TRBV4-1 with TRBJ1-3; D gene uncertain. The CDR3 sequence is 15 residues long. Per germline, CDR1 MGHRA and CDR2 YSYEKL. V lost 0 bases to trimming and J lost 6 bases, with 12 bases between them. CDR3 in amino acids: CASSQDSAFANTIYF. In DNA, the CDR3 is TGCGCCAGCAGCCAAGATTCGGCTTTTGCAAACACCATATATTTT.

V is TRBV11-3 and J is TRBJ2-3; D is uncertain. The length of the CDR3 is 13 residues. The germline V gene has CDR1 SGHNT and CDR2 YENEEA. V was clipped by 5 bases and J by 11 bases, with 17 bases between them. This CDR3 reads CASSKGGYVGQYF. CDR3 DNA sequence: TGTGCCAGCAGCAAAGGCGGCTACGTTGGGCAGTATTTT.

The chain employs TRBV11-3 and TRBJ2-1; no definite D call. The germline V gene has CDR1 SGHNT and CDR2 YENEEA. Deletions cut 5 bases from V and 2 bases from J, with 16 bases between. This CDR3 has 16 amino acids. This CDR3 is CASSDTRIPAYNEQFF. CDR3 DNA sequence: TGTGCCAGCAGCGATACTCGGATCCCGGCCTACAATGAGCAGTTCTTC.

To note about this clone: Other DNA sequences of this sample code for an identical CDR3. The chain is built from TRBV7-2 and TRBJ2-3; 13 bases align to TRBD2. With V trimmed by 1 base and J by 4 bases, 2 bases remained unmatched. This CDR3 has 16 amino acids. The germline gives CDR1 SGHTA, CDR2 FQGNSA. CDR3: CASSLGTSGSADTQYF. The CDR3 nucleotides are TGTGCCAGCAGCTTAGGGACTAGCGGGAGCGCAGATACGCAGTATTTT.

As regards this clone: Just one base apart from a much larger clone, this may be a read error. The chain uses TRBV4-2 and TRBJ2-3; no firm D call. With 6 bases removed from V and 2 bases from J, the gap between germline ends came to 3 bases. CDR3 length equals 11 residues. The germline V gene has CDR1 LGHNA and CDR2 YNFKEQ. CDR3 coding DNA: TGTGCCAGCAGTTACACAGATACGCAGTATTTT. This codes for CASSYTDTQYF.